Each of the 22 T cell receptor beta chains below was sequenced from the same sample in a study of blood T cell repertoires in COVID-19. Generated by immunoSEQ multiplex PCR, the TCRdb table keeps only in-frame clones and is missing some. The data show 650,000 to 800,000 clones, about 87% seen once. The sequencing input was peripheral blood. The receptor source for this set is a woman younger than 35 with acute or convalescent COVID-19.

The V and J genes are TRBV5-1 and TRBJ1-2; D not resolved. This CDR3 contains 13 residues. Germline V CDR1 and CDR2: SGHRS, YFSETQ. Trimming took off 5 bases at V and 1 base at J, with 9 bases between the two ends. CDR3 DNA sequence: TGCGCCAGCAGGACTCAAATTAACTATGGCTACACCTTC. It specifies CASRTQINYGYTF.

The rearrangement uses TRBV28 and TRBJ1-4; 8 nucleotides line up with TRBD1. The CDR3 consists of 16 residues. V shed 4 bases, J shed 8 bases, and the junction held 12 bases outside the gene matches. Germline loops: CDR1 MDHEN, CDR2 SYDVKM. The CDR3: CASSYLWTGWREKLFF. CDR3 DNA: TGTGCCAGCAGTTACCTCTGGACAGGGTGGAGGGAAAAACTGTTTTTT.

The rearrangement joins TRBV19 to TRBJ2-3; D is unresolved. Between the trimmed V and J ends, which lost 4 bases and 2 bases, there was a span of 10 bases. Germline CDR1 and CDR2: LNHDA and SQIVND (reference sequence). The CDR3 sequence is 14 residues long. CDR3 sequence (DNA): TGTGCCAGTAGTAACAACACAGCCACAGATACGCAGTATTTT. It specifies CASSNNTATDTQYF.

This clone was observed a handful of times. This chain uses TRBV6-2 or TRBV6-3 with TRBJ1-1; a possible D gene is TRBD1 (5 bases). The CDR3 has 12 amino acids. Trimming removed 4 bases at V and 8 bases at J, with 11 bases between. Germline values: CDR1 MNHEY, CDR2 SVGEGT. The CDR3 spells CASSFPDREAFF. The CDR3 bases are TGTGCCAGCAGTTTCCCCGACAGAGAAGCTTTCTTT.

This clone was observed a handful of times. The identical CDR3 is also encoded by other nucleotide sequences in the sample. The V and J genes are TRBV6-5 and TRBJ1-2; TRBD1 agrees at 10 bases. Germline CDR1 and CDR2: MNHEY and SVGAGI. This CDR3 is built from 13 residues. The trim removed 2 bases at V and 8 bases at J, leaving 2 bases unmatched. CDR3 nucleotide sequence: TGTGCCAGCAGTTACGGGACAGGGGAGGGCTACACCTTC. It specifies CASSYGTGEGYTF.

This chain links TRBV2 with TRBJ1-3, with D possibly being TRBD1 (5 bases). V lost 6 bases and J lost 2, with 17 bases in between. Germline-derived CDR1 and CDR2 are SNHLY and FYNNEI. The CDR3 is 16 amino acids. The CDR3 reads CASRSTVFGAGNTIYF. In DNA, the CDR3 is TGTGCCAGCAGATCGACAGTTTTTGGCGCTGGAAACACCATATATTTT.

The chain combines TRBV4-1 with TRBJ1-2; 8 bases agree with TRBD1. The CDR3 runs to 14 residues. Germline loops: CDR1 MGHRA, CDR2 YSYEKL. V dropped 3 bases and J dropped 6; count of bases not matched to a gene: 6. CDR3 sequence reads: CASSHGRTGNGYTF. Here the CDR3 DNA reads TGCGCCAGCAGCCATGGCCGGACAGGGAATGGCTACACCTTC.

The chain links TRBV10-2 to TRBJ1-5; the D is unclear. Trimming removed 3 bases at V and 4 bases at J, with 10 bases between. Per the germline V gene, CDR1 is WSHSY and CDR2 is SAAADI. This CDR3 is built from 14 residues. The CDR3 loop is CASSDRNPNQPQHF. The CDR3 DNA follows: TGCGCCAGCAGTGACAGAAACCCAAATCAGCCCCAGCATTTT.

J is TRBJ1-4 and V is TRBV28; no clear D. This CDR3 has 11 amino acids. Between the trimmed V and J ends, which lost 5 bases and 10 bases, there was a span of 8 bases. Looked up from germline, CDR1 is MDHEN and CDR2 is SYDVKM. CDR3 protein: CASSQTGKLFF. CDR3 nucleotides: TGTGCCAGCAGTCAAACCGGAAAACTGTTTTTT.

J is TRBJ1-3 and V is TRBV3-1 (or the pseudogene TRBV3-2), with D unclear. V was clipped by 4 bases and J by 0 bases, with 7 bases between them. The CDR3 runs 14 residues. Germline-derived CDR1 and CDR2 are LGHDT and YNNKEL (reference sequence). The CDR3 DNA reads TGTGCCAGCAGCCCGAGGAGCTCTGGAAACACCATATATTTT. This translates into CASSPRSSGNTIYF.

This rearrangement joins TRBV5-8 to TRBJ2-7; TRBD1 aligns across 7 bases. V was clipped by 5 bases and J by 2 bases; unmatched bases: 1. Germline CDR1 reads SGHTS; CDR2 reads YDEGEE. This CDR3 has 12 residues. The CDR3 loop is CASRRGPYEQYF. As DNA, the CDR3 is TGTGCCAGCAGGAGGGGGCCCTACGAGCAGTACTTC.

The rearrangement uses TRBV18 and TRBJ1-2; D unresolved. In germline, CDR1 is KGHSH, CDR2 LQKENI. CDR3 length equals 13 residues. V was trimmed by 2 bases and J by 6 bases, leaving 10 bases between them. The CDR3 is CASSPTGWDGYTF. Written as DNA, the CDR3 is TGTGCCAGCTCACCAACGGGGTGGGATGGCTACACCTTC.

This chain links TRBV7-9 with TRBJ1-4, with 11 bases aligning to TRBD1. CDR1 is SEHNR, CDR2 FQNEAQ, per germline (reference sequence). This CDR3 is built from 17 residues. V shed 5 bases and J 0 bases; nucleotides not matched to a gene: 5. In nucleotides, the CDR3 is TGTGCCAGCAGCCCGTGGACAGGGGGCTCAACTAATGAAAAACTGTTTTTT. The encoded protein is CASSPWTGGSTNEKLFF.

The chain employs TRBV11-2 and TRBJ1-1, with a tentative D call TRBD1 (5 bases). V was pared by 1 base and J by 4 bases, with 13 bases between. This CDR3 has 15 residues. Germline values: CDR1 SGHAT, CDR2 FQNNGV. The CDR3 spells CASSLGSGLGTEAFF. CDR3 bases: TGTGCCAGCAGCTTAGGTTCAGGGCTTGGCACTGAAGCTTTCTTT. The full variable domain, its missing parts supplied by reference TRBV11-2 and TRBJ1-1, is EAGVAQSPRYKIIEKRQSVAFWCNPISGHATLYWYQQILGQGPKLLIQFQNNGVVDDSQLPKDRFSAERLKGVDSTLKIQPAKLEDSAVYLCASSLGSGLGTEAFFGQGTRLTVV.

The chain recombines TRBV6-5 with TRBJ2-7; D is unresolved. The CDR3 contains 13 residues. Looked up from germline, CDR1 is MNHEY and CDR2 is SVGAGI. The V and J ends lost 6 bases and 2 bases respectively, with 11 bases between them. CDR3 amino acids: CASSLSGAYEQYF. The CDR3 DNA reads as TGTGCCAGCAGCCTATCCGGAGCCTACGAGCAGTACTTC.

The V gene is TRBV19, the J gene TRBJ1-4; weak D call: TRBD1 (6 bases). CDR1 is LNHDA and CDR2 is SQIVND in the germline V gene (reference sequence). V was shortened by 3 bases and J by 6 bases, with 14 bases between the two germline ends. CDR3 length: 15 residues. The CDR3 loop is CASSIVGGTDEKLFF. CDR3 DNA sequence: TGTGCCAGTAGTATTGTTGGGGGCACCGATGAAAAACTGTTTTTT.

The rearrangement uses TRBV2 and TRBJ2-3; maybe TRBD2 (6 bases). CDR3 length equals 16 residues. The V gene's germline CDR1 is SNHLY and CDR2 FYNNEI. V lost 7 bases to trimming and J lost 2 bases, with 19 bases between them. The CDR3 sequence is CASTGVRLEDTDTQYF. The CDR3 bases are TGTGCCAGCACCGGCGTGCGACTAGAGGACACAGATACGCAGTATTTT.

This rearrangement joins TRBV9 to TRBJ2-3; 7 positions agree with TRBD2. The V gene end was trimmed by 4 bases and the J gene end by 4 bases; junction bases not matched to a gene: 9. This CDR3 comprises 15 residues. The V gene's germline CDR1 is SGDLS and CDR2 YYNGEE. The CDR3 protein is CASSPAGDGADTQYF. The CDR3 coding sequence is TGTGCCAGCAGCCCTGCGGGGGATGGGGCAGATACGCAGTATTTT.

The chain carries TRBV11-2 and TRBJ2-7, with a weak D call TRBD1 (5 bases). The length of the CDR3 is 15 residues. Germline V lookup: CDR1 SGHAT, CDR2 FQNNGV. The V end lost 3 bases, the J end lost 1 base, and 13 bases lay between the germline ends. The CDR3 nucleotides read TGTGCCAGCAGCTTTGGGGCGGCCTATTCCTACGAGCAGTACTTC. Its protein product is CASSFGAAYSYEQYF. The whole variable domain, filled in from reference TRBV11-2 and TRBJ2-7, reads EAGVAQSPRYKIIEKRQSVAFWCNPISGHATLYWYQQILGQGPKLLIQFQNNGVVDDSQLPKDRFSAERLKGVDSTLKIQPAKLEDSAVYLCASSFGAAYSYEQYFGPGTRLTVT.

CDR3 sequence (DNA): TGTGCCAGCACCTACGGGGGGGCGCAGTATTTT. The encoded protein is CASTYGGAQYF. V usage is TRBV12-3 or TRBV12-4 and J usage is TRBJ2-3; 8 bases match TRBD2. The CDR3 spans 11 residues. V trimming: 7 bases; J trimming: 10 bases; junction bases outside the gene matches: 4.

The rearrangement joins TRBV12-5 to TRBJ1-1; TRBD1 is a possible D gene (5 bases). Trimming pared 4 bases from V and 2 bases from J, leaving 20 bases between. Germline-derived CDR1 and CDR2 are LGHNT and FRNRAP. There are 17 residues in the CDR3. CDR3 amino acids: CASGSTPGGAINTEAFF. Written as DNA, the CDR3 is TGTGCTAGTGGTTCAACCCCCGGAGGGGCGATTAACACTGAAGCTTTCTTT.

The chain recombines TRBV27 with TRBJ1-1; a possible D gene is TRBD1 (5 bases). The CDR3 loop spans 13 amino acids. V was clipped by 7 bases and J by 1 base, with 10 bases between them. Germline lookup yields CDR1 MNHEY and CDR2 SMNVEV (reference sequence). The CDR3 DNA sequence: TGTGCCAGCACTAAAACAGGGAACACTGAAGCTTTCTTT. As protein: CASTKTGNTEAFF.